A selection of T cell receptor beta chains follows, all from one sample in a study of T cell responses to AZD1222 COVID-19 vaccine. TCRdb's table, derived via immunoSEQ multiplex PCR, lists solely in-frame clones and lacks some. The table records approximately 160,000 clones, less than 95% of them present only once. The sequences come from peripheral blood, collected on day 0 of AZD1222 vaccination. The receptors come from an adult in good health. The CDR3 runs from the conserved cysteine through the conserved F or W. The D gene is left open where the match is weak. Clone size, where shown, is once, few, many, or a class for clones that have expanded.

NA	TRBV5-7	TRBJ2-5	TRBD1	TGTGCCAGCAGCTTGAGGGGGCGGGAGACCCAGTACTTC	CASSLRGRETQYF
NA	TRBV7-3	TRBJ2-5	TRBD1	TGTGCCAGCAGCTCCCCAGACAGGGGGTGGGAGACCCAGTACTTC	CASSSPDRGWETQYF
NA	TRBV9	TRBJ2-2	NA	TGTGCCAGCAGCGGGCAACAGGCCACCGGGGAGCTGTTTTTT	CASSGQQATGELFF
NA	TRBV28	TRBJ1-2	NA	TGTGCCAGCAGTGAGAACCGGGACTATGGCTACACCTTC	CASSENRDYGYTF
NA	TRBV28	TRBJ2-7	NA	TGTGCCAGCAGTTTAGCTGGGGCGAGGGAGCAGTACTTC	CASSLAGAREQYF
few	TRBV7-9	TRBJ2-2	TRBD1	TGTGCCAGCAGCTTCCGGACAGGGGGCAGCGGGGAGCTGTTTTTT	CASSFRTGGSGELFF
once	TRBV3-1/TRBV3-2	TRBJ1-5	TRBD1	TGTGCCAGCAGCCACGGACAGGCGCACAATCAGCCCCAGCATTTT	CASSHGQAHNQPQHF
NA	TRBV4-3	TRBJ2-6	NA	TGCGCCAGCAGCCAAGTGGGGGGCTCTGGGGCCAACGTCCTGACTTTC	CASSQVGGSGANVLTF
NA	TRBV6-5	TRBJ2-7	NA	TGTGCCAGCACCCCCCGGGGGCCCTTGGGGGAGCAGTACTTC	CASTPRGPLGEQYF
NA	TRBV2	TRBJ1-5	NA	TGTGCCAGCAGTGAATGGGAGAATCAGCCCCAGCATTTT	CASSEWENQPQHF
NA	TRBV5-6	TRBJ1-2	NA	TGTGCCAGCAGCTACGCCCCCCCCAGGGAAAGGGGCTACACCTTC	CASSYAPPRERGYTF
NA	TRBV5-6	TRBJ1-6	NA	TGTGCCAGCAGCTTGGCCAAAGGGCTGGCTAATTCACCCCTCCACTTT	CASSLAKGLANSPLHF
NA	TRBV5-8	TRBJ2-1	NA	TGTGCCAGCAGCTTGGAACCCATTACCTACAATGAGCAGTTCTTC	CASSLEPITYNEQFF
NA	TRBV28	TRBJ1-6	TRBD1	TGTGCCAGCAGTTGGGACAGCAGCAATAATTCACCCCTCCACTTT	CASSWDSSNNSPLHF
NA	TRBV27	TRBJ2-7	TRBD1	TGTGCCAGCAGTTTAAAGGGGGCCTTATCCTACGAGCAGTACTTC	CASSLKGALSYEQYF
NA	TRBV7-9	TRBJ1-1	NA	TGTGCCAGCAGCTTAGGATCCACTCCCGCTTTCTTT	CASSLGSTPAFF